This T cell receptor beta chain was profiled in a study of T cell repertoires in cytomegalovirus infection. About the research overall: In public TCR beta signatures, there were indications of both CMV infection and matching HLA type.

Many counts were recorded for this clonotype. Antigen unknown. TCRdb re-derived calls from the reads in MiXCR, one entry per CDR3 protein. The table records 200,000 to 300,000 distinct CDR3 sequences, approximately 8.3% of them present only once. V shed 10 bases and J shed 7 bases, with 22 bases lying between them. CDR3 size: 14 residues. Germline CDR1 reads SGHVS; CDR2 reads FNYEAQ. The study, taken as a whole, reports: Carriage of CMV together with the relevant HLA was identifiable through cumulative public TCR beta family frequency. Clonotypes of TCR beta that were HLA-C-restricted and CMV-specific dominated the ex vivo response.

V gene TRBV7-6 combines with J gene TRBJ1-1; tentative D call: TRBD1 (6 bases). The source of this sequence is a human donor in good health (CMV status not recorded). Some clones in this sample may be carry-over from other donors' samples. The sequenced sample consisted of PBMCs. In DNA form, the CDR3 reads TGTGCCACCGACCCTAACGGGGGCTGGGGTGAAGCTTTCTTT. Its protein is CATDPNGGWGEAFF. Full variable domain (rest looked up from reference TRBV7-6 and TRBJ1-1): GAGVSQSPRYKVTKRGQDVALRCDPISGHVSLYWYRQALGQGPEFLTYFNYEAQQDKSGLPNDRFSAERPEGSISTLTIQRTEQRDSAMYRCATDPNGGWGEAFFGQGTRLTVV.